This T cell receptor beta chain derives from a study of T-cell reconstitution after alpha-beta-depleted transplantation in children (dated by TCRdb to between 2015 and 2016). General notes on the study: The study quantitatively tracked T-cell immune reconstitution after TCRalphabeta/CD19-depleted allogeneic hematopoietic cell transplantation in children using TCR repertoire profiling. Beyond this particular receptor, the publication reports: Over subsequent months, a decline in hyperexpanded clone frequencies was noted, and after one year, T-cell counts and TCRbeta diversity were mostly ascribed to newly produced T cells. In some patients, the high TCRbeta diversity seen at day 60 was put down to recipient T cells and intrathymic progenitors that had survived conditioning. Apparently early alphabetaT-cell count recovery about two months after transplant reportedly relied on only several hundred rapidly expanded clones derived from non-depleted graft cells.

To note about this clonotype: Its antigen is not yet known. Nothing much larger sits one base from this clone, and base qualities are not available.

Sequences SGHNT (CDR1) and YYREEE (CDR2) are obtained from the germline V gene (reference sequence). V and J lose 0 bases and 4 bases, and a span of 7 bases separates them. The CDR3 contains 13 residues, cysteine and phenylalanine counted. Only CDR3 DNA remains: 39 bases, in frame from the first base. Library preparation was by PCR. Sequencing was performed on an Illumina HiSeq 2500. Molecular barcoding was employed in the preparation of TCR libraries, with unique molecular identifiers being used to normalize TCRbeta repertoire quantification. The public reads were reanalyzed by TCRdb: fastp trimming at Q25, MiXCR alignment, in-frame beta chains only. Under each unique CDR3 protein, matching rows form one entry showing the most common genes and DNA. This sample gives more than 25,000 distinct CDR3 sequences in total; 5.5% to 7.5% of them show up just once. About 7% of the sample is in the top ten clones.

The treatment or condition label, read with the paper, signifies: allogeneic hematopoietic cell transplantation with graft depleted of TCRalphabeta T cells and CD19 B cells. The transplant recipients were children given TCRalphabeta/CD19-depleted allogeneic hematopoietic cell grafts. The starting material was PBMCs, mostly from graft donor cells, obtained 180 days after TCRalphabeta/CD19-depleted stem cell transplant. This sequence was found in a male patient younger than 18 who had a stem cell transplant for acute myeloid leukemia, so the T cells may come from the graft donor. This chain is built from TRBV5-4 and TRBJ1-2, with the identity of the D gene unclear. The nucleotide sequence reads TGTGCCAGCAGCTTGGAGGGTCCCTATGGCTACACCTTC. This codes for CASSLEGPYGYTF.